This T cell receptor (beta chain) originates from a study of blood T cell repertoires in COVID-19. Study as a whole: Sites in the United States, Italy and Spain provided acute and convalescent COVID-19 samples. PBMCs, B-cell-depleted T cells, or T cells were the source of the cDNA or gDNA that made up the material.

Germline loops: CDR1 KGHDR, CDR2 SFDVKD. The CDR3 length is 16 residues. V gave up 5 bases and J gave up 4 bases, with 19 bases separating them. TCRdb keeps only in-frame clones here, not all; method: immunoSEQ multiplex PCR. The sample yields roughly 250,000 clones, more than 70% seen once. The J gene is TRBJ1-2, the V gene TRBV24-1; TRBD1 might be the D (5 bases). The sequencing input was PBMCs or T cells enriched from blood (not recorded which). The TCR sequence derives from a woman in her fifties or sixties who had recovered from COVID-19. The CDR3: CATSAKPGEDSYGYTF. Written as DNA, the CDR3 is TGTGCCACCAGTGCAAAGCCGGGAGAAGACAGCTATGGCTACACCTTC.